This T cell receptor (beta chain) was observed in a study of blood T cell repertoires in COVID-19. Germline CDR1 MDHEN, CDR2 SYDVKM. V was trimmed by 4 bases and J by 6 bases, leaving 13 bases between them. The length of the CDR3 is 14 residues. Source study methods: The assay estimated nucleated cells by amplifying reference gene primers. The method was immunoSEQ multiplex PCR; TCRdb's version includes in-frame clones alone and lacks a portion of them. The DNA was the basis for D and trimming; V, J and clone size are from that table. This table has under 200,000 clones, about 80% appearing once. Sequencing was done on a sample of PBMCs or T cells enriched from blood (not recorded which). This receptor was identified in a woman aged 70-85 years in a cohort exposed to, infected with or recovered from COVID-19 (not recorded which). This sequence joins TRBV28 and TRBJ1-5; D possibly corresponds to TRBD1 (5 bases). The CDR3 loop is CASSSGQGTQPQHF. CDR3 nucleotides: TGTGCCAGCAGTTCGGGTCAGGGAACTCAGCCCCAGCATTTT.